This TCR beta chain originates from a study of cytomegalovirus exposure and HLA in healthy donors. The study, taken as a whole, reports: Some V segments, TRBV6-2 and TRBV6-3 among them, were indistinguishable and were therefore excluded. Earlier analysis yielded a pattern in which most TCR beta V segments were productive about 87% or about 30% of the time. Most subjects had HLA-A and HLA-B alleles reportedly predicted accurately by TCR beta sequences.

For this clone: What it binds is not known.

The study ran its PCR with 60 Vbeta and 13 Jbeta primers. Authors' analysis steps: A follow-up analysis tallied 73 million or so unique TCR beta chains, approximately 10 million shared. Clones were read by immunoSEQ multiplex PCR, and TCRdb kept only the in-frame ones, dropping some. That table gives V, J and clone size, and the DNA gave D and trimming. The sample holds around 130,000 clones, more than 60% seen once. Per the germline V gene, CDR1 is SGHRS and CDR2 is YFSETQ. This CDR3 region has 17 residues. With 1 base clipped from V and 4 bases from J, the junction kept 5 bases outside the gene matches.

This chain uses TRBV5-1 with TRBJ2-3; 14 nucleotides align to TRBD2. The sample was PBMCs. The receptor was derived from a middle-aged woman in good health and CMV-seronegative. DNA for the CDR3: TGCGCCAGCAGCTTGATAGGACTAGCGGGAGGCGCAGATACGCAGTATTTT. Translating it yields CASSLIGLAGGADTQYF.